The 31 T cell receptor beta chains below were found in one sample sequenced in a study of blood T cell repertoires in COVID-19. Generated by immunoSEQ multiplex PCR, the TCRdb table keeps only in-frame clones and is missing some. The repertoire has about 54,000 clones, approximately 90% of them found once; the top ten carry around 8.2%. Sequencing was carried out using peripheral blood. All receptors derive from a woman in her 40s with active COVID-19.

V and J are TRBV6-2 or TRBV6-3 and TRBJ1-1; D gene ambiguous. Between the trimmed V and J ends, which lost 4 bases and 6 bases, there was a span of 12 bases. Per germline, CDR1 MNHEY and CDR2 SVGEGT. The CDR3 covers 13 residues. The chain's CDR3 is CASSSGEHAEAFF. CDR3 in DNA: TGTGCCAGCAGTTCCGGGGAACACGCTGAAGCTTTCTTT.

This clone occurred a few times. The chain carries TRBV9 and TRBJ2-7; unclear D gene. CDR1 and CDR2 (germline): SGDLS, YYNGEE. Trimming pared 0 bases from V and 3 bases from J, leaving 16 bases between. This CDR3 spans 16 amino acids. The CDR3 nucleotides read TGTGCCAGCAGCGTAGGAGCGACTCCCCCTCGCTACGAGCAGTACTTC. It translates to CASSVGATPPRYEQYF.

The J gene is TRBJ2-7, the V gene TRBV7-3, with TRBD2 matching over 11 bases. Germline V gene sequence: CDR1 SGHTA, CDR2 FQGTGA. The CDR3 is 17 residues long. V was pared by 1 base and J by 0 bases, with 5 bases of the junction left unmatched. The CDR3 coding sequence is TGTGCCAGCAGCTTAATGGGACTAGCGGCGGGCTCCTACGAGCAGTACTTC. Translated, it gives CASSLMGLAAGSYEQYF.

Only a few counts were recorded for this clone. The J gene is TRBJ1-6, the V gene TRBV6-1, with TRBD1 matching over 8 bases. The CDR3 has 16 amino acids. J lost 10 bases, V lost 3 bases, and 11 bases had no gene match. In germline, CDR1 is MNHNS, CDR2 SASEGT. The CDR3 nucleotides read TGTGCCAGCAGTGAGCAACAGGGGGTGAAGTCGTCACCCCTCCACTTT. Protein: CASSEQQGVKSSPLHF.

The V and J genes are TRBV5-5 and TRBJ2-7; 9 bases are shared with TRBD1. Germline V lookup: CDR1 SGHKS, CDR2 YYEKEE (reference sequence). V shed 0 bases and J 3 bases; nucleotides not matched to a gene: 4. The CDR3 has 15 residues. CDR3 DNA sequence: TGTGCCAGCAGCTTGGCCGACAGGGGGGGCTACGAGCAGTACTTC. The encoded protein is CASSLADRGGYEQYF.

The J gene is TRBJ2-1, the V gene TRBV10-1; TRBD2 might be the D (6 bases). The V gene lost 4 bases and the J gene lost 0 bases, with 7 bases spanning the gap. The V gene's germline CDR1 is WNHNN and CDR2 SYGVQD (reference sequence). This CDR3 contains 14 residues. CDR3 nucleotides: TGCGCCAGCAGTGGGGGGGACTCCTACAATGAGCAGTTCTTC. It yields the protein CASSGGDSYNEQFF.

The chain carries TRBV5-1 and TRBJ1-5; D not resolved. The CDR3 consists of 13 residues. Trimming stripped 0 bases from V and 7 bases from J, with 8 bases between. CDR1 is SGHRS, CDR2 YFSETQ, per germline. The CDR3, as DNA: TGCGCCAGCAGCTTGGAGTCGGGACAGCCCCAGCATTTT. It encodes CASSLESGQPQHF.

The rearrangement joins TRBV11-2 to TRBJ2-7, with D possibly matching TRBD1 (6 bases). V was cut by 5 bases and J by 10 bases, with 15 bases left in between. This CDR3 is built from 12 residues. Germline V lookup: CDR1 SGHAT, CDR2 FQNNGV. The CDR3: CASSPLGDKQYF. The CDR3 DNA reads TGTGCCAGCAGCCCACTGGGGGACAAACAGTACTTC.

The V call is TRBV18, the J call TRBJ2-5, with 12 positions matching TRBD1. The CDR3 length is 16 residues. CDR1 is KGHSH, CDR2 LQKENI, per germline. V shed 0 bases, J shed 6 bases, and the junction held 5 bases outside the gene matches. CDR3 in DNA: TGTGCCAGCTCACCACCGGGACAGGGGGCTTTGAAGACCCAGTACTTC. Amino acids: CASSPPGQGALKTQYF.

The chain uses TRBV19 and TRBJ1-5, with D unresolved. Trimming left V 2 bases short and J 2 bases short, with 10 bases between. The CDR3 sequence is 15 residues long. The germline gives CDR1 LNHDA, CDR2 SQIVND (reference sequence). The CDR3 reads CASSIMREGNQPQHF. The CDR3 DNA reads as TGTGCCAGTAGTATAATGAGGGAGGGCAATCAGCCCCAGCATTTT.

The CDR3 DNA is TGTGCCAGCAGCCAAGATCTAAGGGGGAGGCAGTACTTC. It translates to CASSQDLRGRQYF. V and J are TRBV4-2 and TRBJ2-7, with D maybe TRBD1 (6 bases). The CDR3 loop spans 13 amino acids. Germline V gene data show CDR1 as LGHNA and CDR2 as YNFKEQ. The ends were cut back, 0 bases at V and 9 bases at J, with 12 bases in the middle.

The rearrangement uses TRBV6-6 and TRBJ1-2, with 7 bases identical to TRBD1. The CDR3 length is 13 residues. The junction had 5 bases not matched to a gene; V was cut back by 6 bases and J by 4 bases. The germline gives CDR1 MNHNY, CDR2 SVGAGI (reference sequence). The CDR3 nucleotides are TGTGCCAGCAGCAGGACAGGCAGCTATGGCTACACCTTC. Its translation: CASSRTGSYGYTF.

The V gene is TRBV29-1, the J gene TRBJ1-2, with TRBD1 as a possible D gene (6 bases). This CDR3 spans 14 amino acids. V was shortened by 2 bases and J by 4 bases, with 14 bases between the two germline ends. Per germline, CDR1 SQVTM and CDR2 ANQGSEA. The CDR3 sequence is CSVEPVGQSYGYTF. The CDR3 DNA sequence: TGCAGCGTTGAACCGGTCGGACAGAGCTATGGCTACACCTTC.

The V call is TRBV3-1 (or the pseudogene TRBV3-2), the J call TRBJ1-2; unclear D gene. Trimming removed 4 bases from V and 6 bases from J, with 27 bases in between. The CDR3 runs 18 residues. The V gene's germline CDR1 is LGHDT and CDR2 YNNKEL (reference sequence). The CDR3 sequence is CASSPTGPVSGVSHGYTF. DNA for the CDR3: TGTGCCAGCAGCCCAACGGGCCCCGTCTCGGGAGTAAGTCATGGCTACACCTTC.

The CDR3 region has the DNA TGTGCCATCAGGGGGACAGAACAGAACACTGAAGCTTTCTTT. It specifies CAIRGTEQNTEAFF. The J gene is TRBJ1-1, the V gene TRBV10-3, with TRBD1 matching over 7 bases. This CDR3 has 14 amino acids. The V segment lost 6 bases and the J segment 1 base; nucleotides outside the gene matches: 5. Germline V gene data show CDR1 as ENHRY and CDR2 as SYGVKD.

This chain joins TRBV6-5 and TRBJ2-3; 7 bases line up with TRBD1. V shed 4 bases, J shed 3 bases, and the junction held 4 bases outside the gene matches. The CDR3 length is 14 residues. Germline CDR1 reads MNHEY; CDR2 reads SVGAGI. CDR3 DNA: TGTGCCAGCAGTTCCGCGACAGGGACAGATACGCAGTATTTT. Translated, it gives CASSSATGTDTQYF.

V is TRBV5-1 and J is TRBJ2-2; the match to TRBD2 covers 7 bases. V shed 0 bases and J 0 bases; nucleotides not matched to a gene: 2. The length of the CDR3 is 16 residues. Germline lookup yields CDR1 SGHRS and CDR2 YFSETQ. CDR3 DNA: TGCGCCAGCAGCTTGGTGGCGGGAGCGAACACCGGGGAGCTGTTTTTT. Protein: CASSLVAGANTGELFF.

The chain is built from TRBV14 and TRBJ2-4; D gene ambiguous. This CDR3 has 15 residues. CDR1 is SGHDN, CDR2 FVKESK, per germline. Trimming stripped 7 bases from V and 0 bases from J, with 13 bases between. CDR3 residues: CASTKIRLAKNIQYF. In nucleotides, the CDR3 is TGTGCCAGCACAAAAATTAGATTAGCCAAAAACATTCAGTACTTC.

The CDR3 sequence: CASSLGQGNYEEFF. The DNA for the CDR3 is TGTGCCAGCAGCTTAGGACAGGGAAATTACGAGGAGTTCTTC. The V gene is TRBV7-2, the J gene TRBJ2-1, with 7 bases lining up with TRBD1. Losses at the gene ends were 1 base for V and 14 bases for J; bases not matched to a gene: 11. Germline values: CDR1 SGHTA, CDR2 FQGNSA. This CDR3 is 14 amino acids long.

The rearrangement joins TRBV7-2 to TRBJ1-4; 8 bases match TRBD1. Per germline, CDR1 SGHTA and CDR2 FQGNSA. This CDR3 has 16 residues. V shed 1 base, J shed 3 bases, and the junction held 4 bases outside the gene matches. This CDR3 is CASSLGTGYPNEKLFF. In DNA, the CDR3 is TGTGCCAGCAGCTTAGGGACAGGGTACCCTAATGAAAAACTGTTTTTT.

J is TRBJ1-2 and V is TRBV19; TRBD1 is a possible D gene (5 bases). The CDR3 length is 13 residues. The V end lost 5 bases, the J end lost 8 bases, and 15 bases lay between the germline ends. Germline-derived CDR1 and CDR2 are LNHDA and SQIVND (reference sequence). CDR3 sequence (DNA): TGTGCCAGTAGTCTCTTGGGGCCTCGGGGCTACACCTTC. Amino acid sequence: CASSLLGPRGYTF.

The CDR3: CASSLEGGDQPQHF. CDR3 coding DNA: TGCGCCAGCAGCTTGGAAGGGGGCGATCAGCCCCAGCATTTT. V gene TRBV5-1 combines with J gene TRBJ1-5, with TRBD1 matching over 7 bases. Germline loops: CDR1 SGHRS, CDR2 YFSETQ. The CDR3 spans 14 residues. The V and J ends lost 0 bases and 5 bases, in that order; junction bases with no gene match: 2.

The rearrangement joins TRBV6-5 to TRBJ1-5; D is uncertain. Germline V gene data show CDR1 as MNHEY and CDR2 as SVGAGI. The V end was cut by 7 bases, the J end by 11 bases, with 21 bases between. This CDR3 is 14 amino acids long. DNA of the CDR3: TGTGCCAGCATCTTAGGCACCACGAAGGAGTCCCAGCATTTT. Translated: CASILGTTKESQHF.

The chain combines TRBV5-6 with TRBJ2-2; D not resolved. CDR3 length: 14 amino acids. V lost 0 bases, J lost 2 bases, and 5 bases lay in between. CDR1 is SGHDT and CDR2 is YYEEEE in the germline V gene. CDR3 nucleotide sequence: TGTGCCAGCAGCTTGGACAGTAACACCGGGGAGCTGTTTTTT. It yields the protein CASSLDSNTGELFF.

This chain uses TRBV5-5 with TRBJ2-4; a weak D match, TRBD2 (6 bases). The germline gives CDR1 SGHKS, CDR2 YYEKEE (reference sequence). The V gene lost 4 bases and the J gene lost 12 bases, with 17 bases spanning the gap. The CDR3 consists of 13 residues. The CDR3, as DNA: TGTGCCAGCAGCCAGAGACTAGTCGGGGATCAGTACTTC. Amino acid sequence: CASSQRLVGDQYF.

The rearrangement uses TRBV29-1 and TRBJ2-7; 8 bases line up with TRBD1. Looked up from germline, CDR1 is SQVTM and CDR2 is ANQGSEA. V gave up 2 bases and J gave up 1 base; unmatched junction bases: 1. The CDR3 consists of 13 residues. The CDR3 is CSVERTGSYEQYF. The CDR3 region has the DNA TGCAGCGTTGAAAGGACAGGGTCCTACGAGCAGTACTTC.

V is TRBV10-3 and J is TRBJ2-1; the match to TRBD2 covers 11 bases. The CDR3 covers 14 residues. Germline assignment: CDR1 ENHRY and CDR2 SYGVKD. V trimming: 7 bases; J trimming: 5 bases; junction bases outside the gene matches: 4. CDR3 sequence (DNA): TGTGCCATCAAGGGGACTAGCGGTGACAATGAGCAGTTCTTC. Its protein is CAIKGTSGDNEQFF.

The chain combines TRBV2 with TRBJ1-4; D ambiguous. The germline V gene encodes CDR1 SNHLY and CDR2 FYNNEI. Trimming cost V 7 bases and J 5 bases, with 11 bases left between them. The CDR3 contains 13 residues. In DNA, the CDR3 is TGTGCCAGCAAACGGGTATTAAATGAAAAACTGTTTTTT. Protein sequence: CASKRVLNEKLFF.

The chain has TRBV19 and TRBJ1-2, with TRBD1 as a possible D gene (6 bases). The CDR3 sequence is 14 residues long. V lost 6 bases and J lost 3, with 14 bases in between. The V gene's germline CDR1 is LNHDA and CDR2 SQIVND (reference sequence). The CDR3 sequence: CASRDSGSYYGYTF. In nucleotides, the CDR3 is TGTGCCAGTAGGGACAGTGGATCATACTATGGCTACACCTTC.

This chain joins TRBV11-3 and TRBJ2-1; 7 nucleotides line up with TRBD2. The germline V gene has CDR1 SGHNT and CDR2 YENEEA. The CDR3 is made up of 18 amino acids. V gave up 0 bases and J gave up 2 bases; unmatched junction bases: 10. The CDR3 spells CASSLEGQSSGPYNEQFF. The DNA for the CDR3 is TGTGCCAGCAGCTTAGAGGGCCAGAGTAGCGGGCCCTACAATGAGCAGTTCTTC.

The chain couples TRBV7-9 to TRBJ2-2; TRBD2 agrees at 11 bases. Germline V gene sequence: CDR1 SEHNR, CDR2 FQNEAQ (reference sequence). Germline trimming cut 5 bases from V and 5 bases from J; bases unmatched to any gene: 7. The CDR3 covers 16 residues. Here the CDR3 DNA reads TGTGCCAGCAGCCCGATAGCGGGGGGGCGAACCGGGGAGCTGTTTTTT. Translating gives CASSPIAGGRTGELFF.